This TCR beta chain was recorded in a study of blood T cell repertoires in COVID-19. At the level of the study: The United States, Italy and Spain supplied acute and convalescent COVID-19 samples.

The CDR3 length is 17 residues. Trimming shortened V by 1 base and J by 0 bases, and 13 bases separated the two germline ends. Germline lookup yields CDR1 SGHTA and CDR2 FQGNSA. Profiled with immunoSEQ multiplex PCR; TCRdb holds only in-frame clones, not every one. The table has 90,000 to 120,000 clones, 80% to 95% seen once. The source material was peripheral blood. The receptor was derived from a woman aged 25-40 years with acute or convalescent COVID-19. This rearrangement joins TRBV7-2 to TRBJ1-5; TRBD1 might be the D (6 bases). CDR3 sequence reads: CASSLGRGGNSNQPQHF. CDR3 bases: TGTGCCAGCAGCTTAGGGAGGGGGGGAAATAGCAATCAGCCCCAGCATTTT. The full variable domain, its missing parts supplied by reference TRBV7-2 and TRBJ1-5, is GAGVSQSPSNKVTEKGKDVELRCDPISGHTALYWYRQSLGQGLEFLIYFQGNSAPDKSGLPSDRFSAERTGGSVSTLTIQRTQQEDSAVYLCASSLGRGGNSNQPQHFGDGTRLSIL.